This T cell receptor (beta chain) originates from a study of response to subunit inactivated influenza vaccine. Study findings and constraints: Only a handful of new T cells, the authors suggested, are recruited with each seasonal influenza vaccination.

CDR1 is SGHDN and CDR2 is FVKESK in the germline V gene. Trimming cost V 3 bases and J 2 bases; bases outside gene matches: 7. There are 16 residues in the CDR3. Many counts were recorded for this clonotype. Its antigen is not identified. MiXCR was run by TCRdb on the RT-PCR reads, yielding one entry per CDR3 protein. The repertoire includes 450,000 to 600,000 distinct CDR3 sequences, approximately 7.8% of them detected once, and around 13% sits in the top ten. V usage is TRBV14 and J usage is TRBJ2-3; 8 positions agree with TRBD2. The TCR comes from a man between 45 and 75 years old who received an inactivated influenza vaccine. Sequencing used PBMCs from blood, obtained less than 30 months after vaccination. DNA of the CDR3: TGTGCCAGCAGCCAGGTCGCGGGAGGCCTCACAGATACGCAGTATTTT. Translating gives CASSQVAGGLTDTQYF.